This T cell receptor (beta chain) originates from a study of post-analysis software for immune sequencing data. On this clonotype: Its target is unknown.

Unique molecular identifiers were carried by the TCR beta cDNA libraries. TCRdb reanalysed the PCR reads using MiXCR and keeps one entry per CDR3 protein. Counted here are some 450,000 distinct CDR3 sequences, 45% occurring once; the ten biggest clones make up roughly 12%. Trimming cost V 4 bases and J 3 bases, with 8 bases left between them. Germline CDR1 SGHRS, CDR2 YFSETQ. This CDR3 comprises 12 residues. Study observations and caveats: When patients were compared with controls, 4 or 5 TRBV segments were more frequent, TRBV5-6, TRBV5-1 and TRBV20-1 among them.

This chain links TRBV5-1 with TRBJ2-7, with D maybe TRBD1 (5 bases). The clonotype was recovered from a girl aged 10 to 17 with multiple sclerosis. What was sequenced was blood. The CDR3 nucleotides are TGCGCCAGCAGCGTCGACAGCTACGAGCAGTACTTC. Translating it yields CASSVDSYEQYF.